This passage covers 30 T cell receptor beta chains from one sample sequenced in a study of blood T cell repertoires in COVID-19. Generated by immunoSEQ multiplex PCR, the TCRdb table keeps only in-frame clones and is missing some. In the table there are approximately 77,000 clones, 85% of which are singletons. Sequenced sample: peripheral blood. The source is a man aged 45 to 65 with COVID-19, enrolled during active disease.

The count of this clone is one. CDR3 region: CASSSRQGGKNEKLFF. The CDR3 coding sequence is TGTGCCAGCAGTTCAAGACAGGGAGGTAAAAATGAAAAACTGTTTTTT. V gene TRBV28 combines with J gene TRBJ1-4, with 7 bases lining up with TRBD1. The germline V gene encodes CDR1 MDHEN and CDR2 SYDVKM. This CDR3 has 16 residues. Trimming removed 4 bases from V and 5 bases from J; junction bases left unmatched: 10.

In DNA form, the CDR3 reads TGTGCCAGCAGTGAAGGAGAAAACTATGGCTACACCTTC. Translating gives CASSEGENYGYTF. The chain employs TRBV2 and TRBJ1-2; D call uncertain. The CDR3 sequence is 13 residues long. V was cut by 1 base and J by 2 bases, with 5 bases left in between. From germline, CDR1 is SNHLY and CDR2 FYNNEI. Full variable domain (rest looked up from reference TRBV2 and TRBJ1-2): EPEVTQTPSHQVTQMGQEVILRCVPISNHLYFYWYRQILGQKVEFLVSFYNNEISEKSEIFDDQFSVERPDGSNFTLKIRSTKLEDSAMYFCASSEGENYGYTFGSGTRLTVV.

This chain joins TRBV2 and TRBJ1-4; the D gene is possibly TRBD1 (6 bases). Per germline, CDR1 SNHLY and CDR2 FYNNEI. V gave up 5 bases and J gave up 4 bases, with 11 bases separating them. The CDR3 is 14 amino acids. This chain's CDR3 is CASSPDRSNEKLFF. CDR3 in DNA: TGTGCCAGCAGTCCCGACAGGAGTAATGAAAAACTGTTTTTT.

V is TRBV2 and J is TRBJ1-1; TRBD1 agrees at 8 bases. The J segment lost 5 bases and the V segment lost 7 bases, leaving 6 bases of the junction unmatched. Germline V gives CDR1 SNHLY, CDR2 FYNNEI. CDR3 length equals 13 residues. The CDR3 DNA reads TGTGCCAGCACCTCAGGGGGCAGGACTGAAGCTTTCTTT. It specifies CASTSGGRTEAFF.

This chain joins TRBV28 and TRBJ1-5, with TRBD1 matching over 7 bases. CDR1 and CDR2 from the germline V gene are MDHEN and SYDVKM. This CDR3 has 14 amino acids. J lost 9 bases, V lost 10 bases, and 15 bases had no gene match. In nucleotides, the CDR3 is TGTGCCATCGGACAAAGGGGGCCGGGGGTGCCCCAGCATTTT. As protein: CAIGQRGPGVPQHF.

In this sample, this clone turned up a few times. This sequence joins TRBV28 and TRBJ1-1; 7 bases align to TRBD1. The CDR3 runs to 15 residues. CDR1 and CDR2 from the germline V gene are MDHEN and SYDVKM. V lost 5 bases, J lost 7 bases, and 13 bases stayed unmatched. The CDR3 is CASSPVKGARSEAFF. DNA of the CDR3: TGTGCCAGCAGTCCCGTTAAGGGGGCGAGAAGTGAAGCTTTCTTT.

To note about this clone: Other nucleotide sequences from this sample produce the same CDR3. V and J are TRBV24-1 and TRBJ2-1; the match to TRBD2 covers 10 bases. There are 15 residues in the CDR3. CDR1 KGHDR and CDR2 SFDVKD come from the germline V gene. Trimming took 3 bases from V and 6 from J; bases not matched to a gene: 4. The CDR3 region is CATSDPAGGGNEQFF. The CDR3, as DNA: TGTGCCACCAGTGATCCAGCGGGAGGGGGCAATGAGCAGTTCTTC.

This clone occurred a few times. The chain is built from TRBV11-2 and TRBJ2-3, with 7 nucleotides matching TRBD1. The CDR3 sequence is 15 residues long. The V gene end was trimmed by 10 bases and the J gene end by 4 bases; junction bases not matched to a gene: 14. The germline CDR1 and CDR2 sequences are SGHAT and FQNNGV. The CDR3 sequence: CATAEIRGRADTQYF. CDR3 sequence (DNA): TGTGCCACCGCCGAAATCAGGGGGAGAGCAGATACGCAGTATTTT.

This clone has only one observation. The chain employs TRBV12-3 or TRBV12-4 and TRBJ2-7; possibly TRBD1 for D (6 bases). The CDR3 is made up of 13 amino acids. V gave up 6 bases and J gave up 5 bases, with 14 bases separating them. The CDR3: CASSLGHLDEQYF. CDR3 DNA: TGTGCCAGCAGCCTGGGACATTTGGACGAGCAGTACTTC.

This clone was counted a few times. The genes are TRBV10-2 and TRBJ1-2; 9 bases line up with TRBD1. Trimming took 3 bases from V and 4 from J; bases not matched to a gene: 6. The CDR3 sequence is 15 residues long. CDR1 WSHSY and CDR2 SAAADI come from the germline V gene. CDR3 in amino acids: CASSDPGQGGYGYTF. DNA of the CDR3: TGCGCCAGCAGTGACCCGGGACAGGGCGGCTATGGCTACACCTTC.

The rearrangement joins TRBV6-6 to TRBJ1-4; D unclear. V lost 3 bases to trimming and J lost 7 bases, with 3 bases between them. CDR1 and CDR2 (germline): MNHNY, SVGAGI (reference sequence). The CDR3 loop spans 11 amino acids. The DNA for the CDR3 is TGTGCCAGCAGTTATAGTGAAAAACTGTTTTTT. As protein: CASSYSEKLFF.

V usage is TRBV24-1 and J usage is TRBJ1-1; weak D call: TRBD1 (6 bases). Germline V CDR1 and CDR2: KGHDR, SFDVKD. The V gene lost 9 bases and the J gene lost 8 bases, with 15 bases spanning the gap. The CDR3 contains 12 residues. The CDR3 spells CATADTGNEAFF. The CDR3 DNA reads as TGTGCCACCGCGGATACAGGGAACGAAGCTTTCTTT.

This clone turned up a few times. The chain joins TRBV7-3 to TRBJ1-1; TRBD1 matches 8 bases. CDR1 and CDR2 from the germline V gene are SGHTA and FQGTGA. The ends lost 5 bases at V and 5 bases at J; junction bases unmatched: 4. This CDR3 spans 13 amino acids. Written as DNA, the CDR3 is TGTGCCAGCAGCAAAACAGGGGGAACTGAAGCTTTCTTT. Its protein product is CASSKTGGTEAFF.

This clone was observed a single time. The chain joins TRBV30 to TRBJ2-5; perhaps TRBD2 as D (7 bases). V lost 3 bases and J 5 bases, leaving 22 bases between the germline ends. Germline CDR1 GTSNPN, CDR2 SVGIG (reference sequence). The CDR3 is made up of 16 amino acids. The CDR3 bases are TGTGCCTGGAGCCCTAGGCGGGGGCTTGGACGGGAGACCCAGTACTTC. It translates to CAWSPRRGLGRETQYF.

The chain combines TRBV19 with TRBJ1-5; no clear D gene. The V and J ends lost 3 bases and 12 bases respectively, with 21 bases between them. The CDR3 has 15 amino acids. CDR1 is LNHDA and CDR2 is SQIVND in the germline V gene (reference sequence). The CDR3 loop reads CASSIAERVSSFQHF. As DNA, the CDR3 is TGTGCCAGTAGTATCGCCGAGCGGGTATCAAGCTTCCAGCATTTT. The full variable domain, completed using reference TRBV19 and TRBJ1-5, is DGGITQSPKYLFRKEGQNVTLSCEQNLNHDAMYWYRQDPGQGLRLIYYSQIVNDFQKGDIAEGYSVSREKKESFPLTVTSAQKNPTAFYLCASSIAERVSSFQHFGDGTRLSIL.

The CDR3 loop reads CASTRQGANYGYTF. As DNA, the CDR3 is TGTGCCAGCACCAGACAGGGGGCTAACTATGGCTACACCTTC. The rearrangement joins TRBV2 to TRBJ1-2, with TRBD1 matching over 9 bases. The CDR3 covers 14 residues. Germline V gene data show CDR1 as SNHLY and CDR2 as FYNNEI. Trimming removed 7 bases from V and 0 bases from J; junction bases left unmatched: 3.

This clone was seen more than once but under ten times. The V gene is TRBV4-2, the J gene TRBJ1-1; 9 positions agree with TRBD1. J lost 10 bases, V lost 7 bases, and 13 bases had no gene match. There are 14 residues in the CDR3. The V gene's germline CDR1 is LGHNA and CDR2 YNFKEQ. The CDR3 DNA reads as TGTGCCAGCACATACTTACAGGGGGCGAAGAGAGCTTTCTTT. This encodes CASTYLQGAKRAFF.

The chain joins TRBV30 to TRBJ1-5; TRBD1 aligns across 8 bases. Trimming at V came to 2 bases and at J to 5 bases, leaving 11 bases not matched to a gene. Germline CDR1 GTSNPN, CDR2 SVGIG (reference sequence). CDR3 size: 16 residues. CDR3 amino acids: CAWSKGDRGGDQPQHF. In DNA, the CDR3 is TGTGCCTGGAGTAAGGGTGACAGGGGAGGCGATCAGCCCCAGCATTTT.

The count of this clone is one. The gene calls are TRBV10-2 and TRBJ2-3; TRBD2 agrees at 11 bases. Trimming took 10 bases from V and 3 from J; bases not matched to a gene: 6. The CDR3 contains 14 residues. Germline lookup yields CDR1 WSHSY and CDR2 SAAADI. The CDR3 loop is CATALAGVTDTQYF. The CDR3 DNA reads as TGCGCCACCGCACTAGCGGGAGTAACAGATACGCAGTATTTT.

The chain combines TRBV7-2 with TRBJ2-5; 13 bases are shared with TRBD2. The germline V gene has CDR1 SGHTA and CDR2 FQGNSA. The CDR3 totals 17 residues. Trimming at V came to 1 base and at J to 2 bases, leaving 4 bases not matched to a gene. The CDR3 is CASSLGLLAGGQETQYF. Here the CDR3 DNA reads TGTGCCAGCAGCTTAGGCCTACTAGCGGGAGGGCAAGAGACCCAGTACTTC.

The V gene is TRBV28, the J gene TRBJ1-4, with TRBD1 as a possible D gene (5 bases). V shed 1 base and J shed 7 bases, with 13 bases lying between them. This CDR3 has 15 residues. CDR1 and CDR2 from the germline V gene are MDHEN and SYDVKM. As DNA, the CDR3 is TGTGCCAGCAGTTTATTTGGGGGGGGGAGTGAAAAACTGTTTTTT. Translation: CASSLFGGGSEKLFF.

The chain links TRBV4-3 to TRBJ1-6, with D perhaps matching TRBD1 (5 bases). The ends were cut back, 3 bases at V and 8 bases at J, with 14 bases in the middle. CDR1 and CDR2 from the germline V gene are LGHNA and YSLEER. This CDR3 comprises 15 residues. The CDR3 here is CASSQETDSYSPLHF. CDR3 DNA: TGCGCCAGCAGCCAGGAGACAGACTCCTATTCACCCCTCCACTTT.

The CDR3 protein is CASSGLLSGANVLTF. The CDR3 DNA reads TGTGCCAGTAGCGGACTCCTCTCTGGGGCCAACGTCCTGACTTTC. V and J are TRBV19 and TRBJ2-6; possible D gene TRBD2, 5 bases. From germline, CDR1 is LNHDA and CDR2 SQIVND (reference sequence). The length of the CDR3 is 15 residues. Trimming removed 6 bases from V and 0 bases from J, with 9 bases in between.

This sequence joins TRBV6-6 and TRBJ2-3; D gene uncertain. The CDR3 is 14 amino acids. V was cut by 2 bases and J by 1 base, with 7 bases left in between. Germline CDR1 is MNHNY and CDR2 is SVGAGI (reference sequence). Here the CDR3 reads CASSYREGTDTQYF. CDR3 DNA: TGTGCCAGCAGTTACCGCGAGGGCACAGATACGCAGTATTTT.

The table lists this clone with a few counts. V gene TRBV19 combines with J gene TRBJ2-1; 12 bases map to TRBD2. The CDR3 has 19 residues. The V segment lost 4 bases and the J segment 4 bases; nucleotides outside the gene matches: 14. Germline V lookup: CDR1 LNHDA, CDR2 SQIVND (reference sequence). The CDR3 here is CASSRRLAGEGIIYNEQFF. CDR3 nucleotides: TGTGCCAGTAGTAGAAGACTAGCGGGAGAGGGAATTATATACAATGAGCAGTTCTTC.

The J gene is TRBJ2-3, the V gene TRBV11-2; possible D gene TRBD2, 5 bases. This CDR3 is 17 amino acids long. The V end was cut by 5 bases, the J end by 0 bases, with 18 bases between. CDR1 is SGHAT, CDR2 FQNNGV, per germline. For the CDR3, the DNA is TGTGCCAGCAGCCCTATAAGACGGGGTACTAGCACAGATACGCAGTATTTT. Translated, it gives CASSPIRRGTSTDTQYF.

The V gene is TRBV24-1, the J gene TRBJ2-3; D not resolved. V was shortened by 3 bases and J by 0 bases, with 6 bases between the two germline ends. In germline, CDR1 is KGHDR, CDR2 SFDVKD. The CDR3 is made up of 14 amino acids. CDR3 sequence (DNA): TGTGCCACCAGTGATGCGCGGAGCACAGATACGCAGTATTTT. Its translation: CATSDARSTDTQYF.

The CDR3 reads CASSPESTGLNTEAFF. The CDR3 DNA is TGTGCCAGCAGCCCCGAGTCTACAGGGTTGAACACTGAAGCTTTCTTT. The chain employs TRBV28 and TRBJ1-1, with D possibly matching TRBD1 (6 bases). Trimming removed 6 bases at V and 0 bases at J, with 17 bases between. The CDR3 contains 16 residues. The V gene's germline CDR1 is MDHEN and CDR2 SYDVKM.

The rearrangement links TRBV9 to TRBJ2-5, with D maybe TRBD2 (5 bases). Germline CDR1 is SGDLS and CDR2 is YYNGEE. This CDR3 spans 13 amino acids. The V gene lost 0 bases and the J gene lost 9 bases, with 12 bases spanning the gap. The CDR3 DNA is TGTGCCAGCAGCGTAGGGACTTCTTGGGCCCAGTACTTC. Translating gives CASSVGTSWAQYF.

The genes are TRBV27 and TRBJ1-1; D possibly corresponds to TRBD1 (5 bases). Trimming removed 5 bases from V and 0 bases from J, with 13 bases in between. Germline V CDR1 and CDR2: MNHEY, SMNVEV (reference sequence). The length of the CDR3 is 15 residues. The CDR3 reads CASSPAGRMNTEAFF. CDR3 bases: TGTGCCAGCAGTCCCGCAGGGCGGATGAACACTGAAGCTTTCTTT.